This T cell receptor beta chain was recorded in a study of cytomegalovirus exposure and HLA in healthy donors. The PCR was carried out with 60 Vbeta primers and 13 Jbeta primers. Profiling relied on immunoSEQ multiplex PCR, and the TCRdb table lists in-frame clones only, not all of them. The table has tens of thousands of clones, roughly 80% seen once. A word on this clone: Its antigen is not identified.

Study-wide results and limits: Based on reports, TCR beta sequences accurately predicted HLA-A and HLA-B alleles for most subjects.

All the people who gave samples were healthy bone marrow donors. The CDR3 extends over 19 amino acids. The rearrangement joins TRBV21-1 to TRBJ2-1; the table gives TRBD2 as D, unverified against the DNA. TRBV21-1 is termed a pseudogene. The sequenced sample was PBMCs. The receptor's source is a man between 60 and 75 years old in good health and CMV-seropositive. The CDR3 DNA reads TGTGCCAGCAGCAAAGCGCAGATAGGGGCGGGATCGCTGGACAATGAGCAGTTCTTC. Its protein product is CASSKAQIGAGSLDNEQFF.